This is a list of T cell receptor beta chains from one sample in a study of T cell repertoires in cytomegalovirus infection. TCRdb redid the calling of the reads with MiXCR, one entry per CDR3 protein. The repertoire has over 300,000 distinct CDR3 sequences, over 7.5% of them found once; the top ten carry over 3.5%. Material for sequencing was PBMCs. The receptors stem from a human donor in good health (CMV status not recorded). Some clones in this sample may be carry-over from other donors' samples. Both conserved end residues are part of each CDR3. The order of the fields is J gene, V gene, clone size, D gene, CDR3 DNA, CDR3 protein. A D gene is named only where the DNA matches it firmly. Not all rows give a size; the values are once, few, many and, for expanded clones, a class.

J: TRBJ1-5; V: TRBV4-1; size: few; D: .; DNA: TGTGCCAGCAGCCAGCAATCGGGCCTGACGGGGCAGCCCCAGCATTTT; CDR3: CASSQQSGLTGQPQHF
J: TRBJ2-7; V: TRBV29-1; size: few; D: .; DNA: TGCAGCGTTGCCCGAGCCTACGAGCAGTACTTC; CDR3: CSVARAYEQYF
J: TRBJ1-6; V: TRBV7-4; size: few; D: .; DNA: TGTGCCAGCAGCTCAGCGGGGTCACCCCTCCACTTT; CDR3: CASSSAGSPLHF
J: TRBJ2-5; V: TRBV7-2; size: many; D: .; DNA: TGTGCCAGCAGCTTCCCGACCTCGACCCGGACCCAGTACTTC; CDR3: CASSFPTSTRTQYF
J: TRBJ1-1; V: TRBV6-1; size: few; D: .; DNA: TGTGCCAGCACTAAAATGGGAGGAGGGCTAGGGACTGAAGCTTTCTTT; CDR3: CASTKMGGGLGTEAFF
J: TRBJ2-3; V: TRBV7-2; size: many; D: .; DNA: TGTGCCAGCAGCTTATACCGGGGTGTTTCCGATACGCAGTATTTT; CDR3: CASSLYRGVSDTQYF
J: TRBJ2-5; V: TRBV7-2; size: .; D: .; DNA: TGTGCCAGCAGCTTAGATATGGGCCGGGAGACCCAGTACTTC; CDR3: CASSLDMGRETQYF
J: TRBJ1-4; V: TRBV6-9; size: .; D: .; DNA: TGTGCCAGCAAGGGGGGACACGACCTTGTGGATGAAAAACTGTTTTTT; CDR3: CASKGGHDLVDEKLFF
J: TRBJ2-4; V: TRBV7-9; size: many; D: .; DNA: TGTGCCAGCTGCCCGGGACTAGCCAAAAACATTCAGTACTTC; CDR3: CASCPGLAKNIQYF
J: TRBJ1-1; V: TRBV6-2/TRBV6-3; size: few; D: .; DNA: TGTGCCAGCAGTTACGGGGTTCGAATGACTGAAGCTTTCTTT; CDR3: CASSYGVRMTEAFF
J: TRBJ2-7; V: TRBV28; size: .; D: .; DNA: TGTGCCAGCACGGGCTCAAGCTCCTACGAGCAGTACTTC; CDR3: CASTGSSSYEQYF
J: TRBJ1-1; V: TRBV29-1; size: few; D: TRBD1; DNA: TGCAGCGTTGATCCCCGCGCTACTCGAGGGAATCCGGGACAGGTGAGCACTGAAGCTTTCTTT; CDR3: CSVDPRATRGNPGQVSTEAFF
J: TRBJ2-3; V: TRBV15; size: few; D: .; DNA: TGTGCCACCAGCAGAGATCGAAGACAGAGCACAGATACGCAGTATTTT; CDR3: CATSRDRRQSTDTQYF
J: TRBJ1-1; V: TRBV7-6; size: many; D: TRBD1; DNA: TGTGCCAGCAGCAACGACAGGGGAGGGACTGAAGCTTTCTTT; CDR3: CASSNDRGGTEAFF
J: TRBJ1-2; V: TRBV4-3; size: .; D: .; DNA: TGCGCCAGCAGCCAAGTTGGGGGCCTCGCTAACTATGGCTACACCTTC; CDR3: CASSQVGGLANYGYTF
J: TRBJ2-1; V: TRBV19; size: few; D: .; DNA: TGTGCCAGTAGTCGACACCCGAGGGGGGATGAGCAGTTCTTC; CDR3: CASSRHPRGDEQFF
J: TRBJ2-5; V: TRBV30; size: .; D: .; DNA: TGTGCCTCGACCGGGGGTGGCGGAGAGACCCAGTACTTC; CDR3: CASTGGGGETQYF
J: TRBJ2-3; V: TRBV2; size: few; D: TRBD2; DNA: TGTGCCAGCAGTGAAGTGGTCGGGGGGACAGATACGCAGTATTTT; CDR3: CASSEVVGGTDTQYF
J: TRBJ2-1; V: TRBV6-2/TRBV6-3; size: many; D: TRBD2; DNA: TGTGCCAGCAGACGAGCGGGAGGAGGGGGTGAGCAGTTCTTC; CDR3: CASRRAGGGGEQFF
J: TRBJ1-5; V: TRBV7-8; size: many; D: .; DNA: TGTGCCAGCAGCCCCCGGGGTCAGCCCCAGCATTTT; CDR3: CASSPRGQPQHF
J: TRBJ1-1; V: TRBV14; size: .; D: .; DNA: TGTGCCAGCAGCCCGCCACAGGGAGTGTATGGCACTGAAGCTTTCTTT; CDR3: CASSPPQGVYGTEAFF
J: TRBJ2-7; V: TRBV7-7; size: many; D: .; DNA: TGTGCCAGCAGTAGAACTAGGAGCTACGAGCAGTACTTC; CDR3: CASSRTRSYEQYF
J: TRBJ1-5; V: TRBV12-3/TRBV12-4; size: many; D: .; DNA: TGTGCCAGCAGCCGAGAGGGAGGGTATAGCAATCAGCCCCAGCATTTT; CDR3: CASSREGGYSNQPQHF
J: TRBJ1-1; V: TRBV15; size: .; D: .; DNA: TGTGCCACCAGCAGACGAACCATAGACACTGAAGCTTTCTTT; CDR3: CATSRRTIDTEAFF
J: TRBJ2-1; V: TRBV6-2/TRBV6-3; size: many; D: TRBD2; DNA: TGTGCCAGCAGGCGGGGGGGGGAGATAAGCAATGAGCAGTTCTTC; CDR3: CASRRGGEISNEQFF
J: TRBJ1-3; V: TRBV7-9; size: few; D: .; DNA: TGTGCCAGCAGCTTAGCAATAATCCCCGGGAACACCATATATTTT; CDR3: CASSLAIIPGNTIYF
J: TRBJ2-3; V: TRBV7-2; size: many; D: .; DNA: TGTGCCAGCAGCTTTGAGGGCAGGGGCACAGATACGCAGTATTTT; CDR3: CASSFEGRGTDTQYF
J: TRBJ1-5; V: TRBV18; size: few; D: TRBD1; DNA: TGTGCCAGCTCAGCTGACAGGGGAGGCAATCAGCCTCAGCATTTT; CDR3: CASSADRGGNQPQHF
J: TRBJ2-7; V: TRBV6-1; size: few; D: TRBD1; DNA: TGTGCCAGCGGACAGGGACAATCCTACGAGCAGTACTTC; CDR3: CASGQGQSYEQYF
J: TRBJ2-5; V: TRBV7-9; size: .; D: TRBD2; DNA: TGTGCCAGCAGCTTAGAAAGGCTAGCGGGGCAAGAGACCCAGTACTTC; CDR3: CASSLERLAGQETQYF
J: TRBJ1-3; V: TRBV20-1; size: few; D: TRBD1; DNA: TGCAGTGCCGCCCCGATGACAGGGACGACTGGAAACACCATATATTTT; CDR3: CSAAPMTGTTGNTIYF
J: TRBJ2-1; V: TRBV24-1; size: .; D: .; DNA: TGTGCCACCAGTGTTGGAAGCTCCTACAATGAGCAGTTCTTC; CDR3: CATSVGSSYNEQFF
J: TRBJ1-1; V: TRBV6-1; size: many; D: .; DNA: TGTGCCAGCAGTCTCGTTCCCCGGATGGGCACTGAAGCTTTCTTT; CDR3: CASSLVPRMGTEAFF
J: TRBJ1-2; V: TRBV27; size: .; D: TRBD1; DNA: TGTGCCAGCAGTCCCCTCAGGGGGAAGAGTGGCTACACCTTC; CDR3: CASSPLRGKSGYTF
J: TRBJ2-2; V: TRBV12-5; size: .; D: .; DNA: TGTGCTAGTGGTTTGACTTGTGAGCCGCCGGGTCCCGGGGAGCTGTTTTTT; CDR3: CASGLTCEPPGPGELFF
J: TRBJ2-7; V: TRBV5-4; size: few; D: .; DNA: TGTGCCAGCAGCTCCGACCAGGTGCAGTACTTC; CDR3: CASSSDQVQYF
J: TRBJ2-7; V: TRBV7-3; size: few; D: .; DNA: TGTGCCAGCAGCCCTGACAGGAAGCGCGAGCAGTACTTC; CDR3: CASSPDRKREQYF
J: TRBJ2-7; V: TRBV7-3; size: many; D: .; DNA: TGTGCCAGCAGCCCCAACTCCGTATCCTACGAGCAGTACTTC; CDR3: CASSPNSVSYEQYF
J: TRBJ2-1; V: TRBV7-2; size: many; D: .; DNA: TGTGCCAGCAGCTTGGTGAAGGGGACTGAGCAGTTCTTC; CDR3: CASSLVKGTEQFF
J: TRBJ2-7; V: TRBV7-8; size: many; D: .; DNA: TGTGCCAGCAGCTTAGGAGGAGACGAGCAGTACTTC; CDR3: CASSLGGDEQYF
J: TRBJ2-1; V: TRBV30; size: .; D: TRBD2; DNA: TGTGCCTGGGTCTCCGGGACTAGCGCCTACAATGAGCAGTTCTTC; CDR3: CAWVSGTSAYNEQFF
J: TRBJ1-2; V: TRBV5-6; size: .; D: TRBD1; DNA: TGTGCCAGCAGCACAGTACAGGGGAAGCGCTATGGCTACACCTTC; CDR3: CASSTVQGKRYGYTF
J: TRBJ1-1; V: TRBV25-1; size: .; D: .; DNA: TGTGCCAGCAGTGAAACAGGGCGGGCTGAAGCTTTCTTT; CDR3: CASSETGRAEAFF
J: TRBJ2-6; V: TRBV5-1; size: many; D: .; DNA: TGCGCCAGCGCCTACCAGTCTGGGGCCAACGTCCTGACTTTC; CDR3: CASAYQSGANVLTF
J: TRBJ1-1; V: TRBV7-2; size: many; D: .; DNA: TGTGCCAGCAGCCCGAGACACTACGAAGCTTTCTTT; CDR3: CASSPRHYEAFF
J: TRBJ2-5; V: TRBV6-2/TRBV6-3; size: .; D: .; DNA: TGTGCCAGCAGTTCCCATCGGCGGGGGCAGGAGACCCAGTACTTC; CDR3: CASSSHRRGQETQYF
J: TRBJ2-1; V: TRBV12-5; size: .; D: .; DNA: TGTGCTAGTGGTTTGGCCGGGGGCCTTAACAATGAGCAGTTCTTC; CDR3: CASGLAGGLNNEQFF
J: TRBJ2-5; V: TRBV15; size: .; D: TRBD1; DNA: TGTGCCACCAGCAGAGCCGCCGGGGGACAGGGGAGGGAGACCCAGTACTTC; CDR3: CATSRAAGGQGRETQYF
J: TRBJ2-7; V: TRBV6-5; size: .; D: TRBD1; DNA: TGTGCCAGCAGGAGGGACAGGGGAGGCCTAGGCGAGCAGTACTTC; CDR3: CASRRDRGGLGEQYF
J: TRBJ2-2; V: TRBV19; size: .; D: TRBD2; DNA: TGTGCCAGTAGTCCTAGTTGGGCTAAGACTAGCGTACCCGGGGAGCTGTTTTTT; CDR3: CASSPSWAKTSVPGELFF
J: TRBJ2-4; V: TRBV6-1; size: .; D: .; DNA: TGTGCCAGCAGTGGACAGGCGCCTCTAGCCAAAAACATTCAGTACTTC; CDR3: CASSGQAPLAKNIQYF
J: TRBJ2-1; V: TRBV6-1; size: many; D: .; DNA: TGTGCCAGCAGTAAGAGAGGCAGGGCGAATGAGCAGTTCTTC; CDR3: CASSKRGRANEQFF